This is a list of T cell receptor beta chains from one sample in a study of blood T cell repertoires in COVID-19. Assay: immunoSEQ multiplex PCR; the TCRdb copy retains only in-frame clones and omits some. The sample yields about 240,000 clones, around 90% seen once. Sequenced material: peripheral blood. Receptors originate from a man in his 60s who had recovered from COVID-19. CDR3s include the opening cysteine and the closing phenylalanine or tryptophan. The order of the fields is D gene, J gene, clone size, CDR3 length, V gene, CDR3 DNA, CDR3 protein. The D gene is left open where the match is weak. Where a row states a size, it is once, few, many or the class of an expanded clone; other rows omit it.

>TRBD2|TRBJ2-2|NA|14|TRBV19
TGTGCCGCTAGCGGGGGGTCGTACACCGGGGAGCTGTTTTTT
CAASGGSYTGELFF
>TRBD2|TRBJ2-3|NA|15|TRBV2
TGTGCCAGCAGAAGCGGGGGGGCGGCCACAGATACGCAGTATTTT
CASRSGGAATDTQYF
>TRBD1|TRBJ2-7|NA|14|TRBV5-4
TGTGCCAGCAGCATCGACAGGGGGTATTACGAGCAGTACTTC
CASSIDRGYYEQYF
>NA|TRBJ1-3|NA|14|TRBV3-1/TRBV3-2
TGTGCCAGCAGCCAAGTGGCCGCTGGAAACACCATATATTTT
CASSQVAAGNTIYF
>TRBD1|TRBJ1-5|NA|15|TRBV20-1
TGCAGTGCTAGTAAGTGGCAGGGGGGCAATCAGCCCCAGCATTTT
CSASKWQGGNQPQHF
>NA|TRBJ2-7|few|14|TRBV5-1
TGCGCCAGCAGCTTCATGCCAGGGGCCTACGAGCAGTACTTC
CASSFMPGAYEQYF
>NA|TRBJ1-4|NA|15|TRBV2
TGTGCCAGCGATAGTTTAGAGTCGCCTAATGAAAAACTGTTTTTT
CASDSLESPNEKLFF
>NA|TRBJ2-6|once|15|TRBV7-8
TGTGCCAGCAGCTACCGGGGAACTGGGGCCAACGTCCTGACTTTC
CASSYRGTGANVLTF
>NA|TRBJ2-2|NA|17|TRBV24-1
TGTGCCACCAGTGATCTCCCTGGGGCAGGAGACACCGGGGAGCTGTTTTTT
CATSDLPGAGDTGELFF
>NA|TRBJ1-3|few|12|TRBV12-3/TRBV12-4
TGTGCCAGCGACTCTCGGGGAAACACCATATATTTT
CASDSRGNTIYF
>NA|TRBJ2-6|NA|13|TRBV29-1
TGCAGCGTTGCCAGCTCTGGGGCCAACGTCCTGACTTTC
CSVASSGANVLTF
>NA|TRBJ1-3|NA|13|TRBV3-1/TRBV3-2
TGTGCCAGCAGCCAAGCCGGGACTAACACCATATATTTT
CASSQAGTNTIYF
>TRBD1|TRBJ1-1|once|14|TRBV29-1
TGCAGCGGGACACGGACAGGGATGAACACTGAAGCTTTCTTT
CSGTRTGMNTEAFF
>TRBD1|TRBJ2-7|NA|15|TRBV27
TGTGCCAGCAGTTTACCGGGACAGTCACACGACGAGCAGTACTTC
CASSLPGQSHDEQYF
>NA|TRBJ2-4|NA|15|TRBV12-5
TGTGCTAGTGGTTTGTTCGGGATTGCCAAAAACATTCAGTACTTC
CASGLFGIAKNIQYF
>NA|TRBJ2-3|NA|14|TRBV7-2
TGTGCCAGCAGCGCCGGGTCCTACACAGATACGCAGTATTTT
CASSAGSYTDTQYF
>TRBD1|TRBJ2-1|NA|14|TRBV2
TGTGCCAGCAGTATAAACAGGGGTGGCAATGAGCAGTTCTTC
CASSINRGGNEQFF
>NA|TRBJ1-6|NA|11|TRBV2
TGTGCCAGCACCCTCCATTCACCCCTCCACTTT
CASTLHSPLHF
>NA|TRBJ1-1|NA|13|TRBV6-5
TGTGCCAGCAGTAAACAGGAGAACACTGAAGCTTTCTTT
CASSKQENTEAFF
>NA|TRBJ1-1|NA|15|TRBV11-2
TGTGCCAGCAGCTTAGATGGCATAATGAACACTGAAGCTTTCTTT
CASSLDGIMNTEAFF
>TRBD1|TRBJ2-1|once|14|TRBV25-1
TGTGCCAGCAGTGAATATAGGGGACAGAATGAGCAGTTCTTC
CASSEYRGQNEQFF
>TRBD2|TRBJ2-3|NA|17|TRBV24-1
TGTGCCACCAGTGATTTAGGGGAGGGGACCGTCACAGATACGCAGTATTTT
CATSDLGEGTVTDTQYF
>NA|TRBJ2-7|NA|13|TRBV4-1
TGCGCCAGCAGCCAAGAGAGGAGGGGCGAGCAGTACTTC
CASSQERRGEQYF
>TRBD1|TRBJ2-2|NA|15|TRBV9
TGTGCCAGCAGCGCCAGGGGGACAAACACCGGGGAGCTGTTTTTT
CASSARGTNTGELFF
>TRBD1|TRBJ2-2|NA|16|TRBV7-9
TGTGCCAGCAGCCTATTAATGGACAGGGGCATCGGGGAGCTGTTTTTT
CASSLLMDRGIGELFF
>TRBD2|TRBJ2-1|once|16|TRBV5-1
TGCGCCAGCAGCTTGACTAGCGGGGGGGCCGGGAATGAGCAGTTCTTC
CASSLTSGGAGNEQFF
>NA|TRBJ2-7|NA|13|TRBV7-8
TGTGCCAGCAGCTTAGCCGCAGCGCCCGAGCAGTACTTC
CASSLAAAPEQYF
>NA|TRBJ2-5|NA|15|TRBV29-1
TGCAGCGTTTTCTCGGGCAGGGTGTACCAAGAGACCCAGTACTTC
CSVFSGRVYQETQYF
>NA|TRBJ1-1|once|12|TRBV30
TGTGCCTGGAGTCAGGGGACCACTGAAGCTTTCTTT
CAWSQGTTEAFF
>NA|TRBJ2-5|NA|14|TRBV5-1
TGCGCCAGCACCCCGGGACGGGGGGCCGAGACCCAGTACTTC
CASTPGRGAETQYF
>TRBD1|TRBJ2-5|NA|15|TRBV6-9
TGTGCCAGCAGTTATCGGGGGACAGGGTTGGAGACCCAGTACTTC
CASSYRGTGLETQYF
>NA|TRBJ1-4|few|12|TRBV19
TGTGCCAGTAGTATCTCCCTCGAAAAACTGTTTTTT
CASSISLEKLFF
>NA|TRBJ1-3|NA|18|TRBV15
TGTGCCACCAGCAGAACCCCTCGAGGAGGCTACTCTGGAAACACCATATATTTT
CATSRTPRGGYSGNTIYF
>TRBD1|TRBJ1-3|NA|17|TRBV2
TGTGCCAGCAGTGAAACCCCCGGGACAGGGGGTGGAAACACCATATATTTT
CASSETPGTGGGNTIYF
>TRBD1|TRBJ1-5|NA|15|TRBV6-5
TGTGCCAGCAGTTGGGGACAGGGGACGAATCAGCCCCAGCATTTT
CASSWGQGTNQPQHF
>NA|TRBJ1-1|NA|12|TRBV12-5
TGTGCTAGTGTTTCGGGTATCACTGAAGCTTTCTTT
CASVSGITEAFF
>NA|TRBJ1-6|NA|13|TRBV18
TGTGCCAGCTCGGGGGGGTTGAATTCACCCCTCCACTTT
CASSGGLNSPLHF
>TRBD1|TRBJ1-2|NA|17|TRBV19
TGTGCCAGTAGTATAGGAGGGCAGGGGGCGTTTTACTATGGCTACACCTTC
CASSIGGQGAFYYGYTF
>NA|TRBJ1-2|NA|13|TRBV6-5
TGTGCCAGCAGCCCAACCCCCCGGTCGGGCTACACCTTC
CASSPTPRSGYTF
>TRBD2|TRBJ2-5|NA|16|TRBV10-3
TGTGCCATCAGCGGGGGGTACGTGAGGGCGGCGGAGACCCAGTACTTC
CAISGGYVRAAETQYF
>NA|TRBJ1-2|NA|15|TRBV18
TGTGCCAGCTCACCACCAACAGGCTCCCTCTATGGCTACACCTTC
CASSPPTGSLYGYTF
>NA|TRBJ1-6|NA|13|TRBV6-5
TGTGCCAGCAGTCGCTCCTATAATTCACCCCTCCACTTT
CASSRSYNSPLHF
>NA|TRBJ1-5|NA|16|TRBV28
TGTGCCAGCAGGAACGGACAGATCAATAGCAATCAGCCCCAGCATTTT
CASRNGQINSNQPQHF
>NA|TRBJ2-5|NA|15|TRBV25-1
TGTGCCAGCAGTGAATTAAGCGGAGGGTCAGAGACCCAGTACTTC
CASSELSGGSETQYF
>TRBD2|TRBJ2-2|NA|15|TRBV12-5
TGTGCTAGTGGACGGACGGGGGGATACACCGGGGAGCTGTTTTTT
CASGRTGGYTGELFF
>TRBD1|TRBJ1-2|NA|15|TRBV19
TGTGCCAGTATGGGACAGGGGGCGCAGAGCTATGGCTACACCTTC
CASMGQGAQSYGYTF
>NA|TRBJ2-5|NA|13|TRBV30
TGTGCCTGGAGTTTACTTCAACAAGAGACCCAGTACTTC
CAWSLLQQETQYF